The clone carrying this TCR beta chain occurred a few times. Its antigen is unidentified. This sample stems from a study of CD8 T cells in ankylosing spondylitis. Study-wide findings and caveats: Within peripheral blood, clones linked to disease were CD8+ and relatively rare. Disease-linked clones reportedly concentrated significantly in matched ankylosing spondylitis synovial fluid. A TCR beta motif made of several highly homologous variants seemed typical of ankylosing spondylitis blood. Reports of some motif variants in reactive arthritis synovial fluid and blood predate this one.

CDR3 size: 14 residues. The germline V gene has CDR1 MDHEN and CDR2 SYDVKM. The authors made TCR beta libraries by quantitative 5'-RACE with molecular barcodes. TCRdb reanalysed the 5' RACE reads using MiXCR and keeps one entry per CDR3 protein. Of about 700,000 distinct CDR3 sequences in the sample, 19% were seen once. This rearrangement joins TRBV28 to TRBJ1-5, with 7 bases that match TRBD1. The sequenced material came from blood, either unsorted or a sorted T cell fraction (not recorded which). This clonotype was sampled from a male donor with ankylosing spondylitis. CDR3 sequence: CAVKGAVDNQPQHF. CDR3 nucleotide sequence: TGTGCAGTAAAGGGGGCGGTGGACAATCAGCCCCAGCATTTT.